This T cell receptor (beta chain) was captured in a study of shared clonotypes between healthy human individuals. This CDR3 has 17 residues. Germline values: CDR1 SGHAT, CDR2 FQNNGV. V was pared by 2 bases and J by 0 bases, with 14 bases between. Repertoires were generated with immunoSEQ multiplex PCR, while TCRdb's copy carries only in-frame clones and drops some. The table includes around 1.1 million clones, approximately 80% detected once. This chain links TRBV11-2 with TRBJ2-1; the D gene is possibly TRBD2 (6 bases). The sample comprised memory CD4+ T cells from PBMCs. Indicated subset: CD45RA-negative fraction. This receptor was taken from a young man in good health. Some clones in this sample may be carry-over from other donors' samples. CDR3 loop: CASSLRLSGRSYNEQFF. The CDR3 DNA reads TGTGCCAGCAGCTTACGGCTTAGCGGTCGCTCCTACAATGAGCAGTTCTTC.